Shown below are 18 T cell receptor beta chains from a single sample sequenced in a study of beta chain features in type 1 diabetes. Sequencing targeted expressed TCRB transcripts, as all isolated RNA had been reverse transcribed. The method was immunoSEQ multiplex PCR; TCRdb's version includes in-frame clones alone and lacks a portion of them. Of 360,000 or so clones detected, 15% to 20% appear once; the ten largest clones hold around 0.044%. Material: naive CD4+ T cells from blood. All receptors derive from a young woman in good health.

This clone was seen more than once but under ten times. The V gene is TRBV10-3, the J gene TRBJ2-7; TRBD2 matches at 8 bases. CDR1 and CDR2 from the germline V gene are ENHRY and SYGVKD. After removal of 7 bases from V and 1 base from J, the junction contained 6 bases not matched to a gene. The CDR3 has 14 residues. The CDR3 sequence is CAIMPTSESYEQYF. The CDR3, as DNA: TGTGCCATCATGCCGACTAGCGAATCCTACGAGCAGTACTTC.

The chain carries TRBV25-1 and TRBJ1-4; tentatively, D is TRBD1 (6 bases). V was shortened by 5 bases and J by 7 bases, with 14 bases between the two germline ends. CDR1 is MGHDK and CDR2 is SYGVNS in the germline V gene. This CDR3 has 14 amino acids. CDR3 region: CASSLLGGVEKLFF. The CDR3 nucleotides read TGTGCCAGCAGTCTTTTAGGGGGTGTTGAAAAACTGTTTTTT.

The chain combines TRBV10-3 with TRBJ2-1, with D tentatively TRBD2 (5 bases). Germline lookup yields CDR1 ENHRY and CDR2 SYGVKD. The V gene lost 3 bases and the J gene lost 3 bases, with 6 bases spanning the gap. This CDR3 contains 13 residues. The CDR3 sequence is CAISERGYNEQFF. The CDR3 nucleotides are TGTGCCATCAGTGAACGGGGCTACAATGAGCAGTTCTTC.

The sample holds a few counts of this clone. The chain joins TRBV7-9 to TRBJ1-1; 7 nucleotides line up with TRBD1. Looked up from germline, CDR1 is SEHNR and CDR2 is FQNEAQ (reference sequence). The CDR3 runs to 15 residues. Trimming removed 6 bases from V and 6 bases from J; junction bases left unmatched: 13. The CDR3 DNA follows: TGTGCCAGCAGACCCCGTGACAGGGTGATAGCTGAAGCTTTCTTT. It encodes CASRPRDRVIAEAFF.

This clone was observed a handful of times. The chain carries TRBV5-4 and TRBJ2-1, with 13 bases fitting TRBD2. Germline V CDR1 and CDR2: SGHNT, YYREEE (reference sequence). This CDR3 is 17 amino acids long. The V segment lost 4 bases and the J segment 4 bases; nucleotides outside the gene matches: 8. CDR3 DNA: TGTGCCAGCAGCCCTGGGACTAGCGGGGTCCTTTACAATGAGCAGTTCTTC. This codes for CASSPGTSGVLYNEQFF.

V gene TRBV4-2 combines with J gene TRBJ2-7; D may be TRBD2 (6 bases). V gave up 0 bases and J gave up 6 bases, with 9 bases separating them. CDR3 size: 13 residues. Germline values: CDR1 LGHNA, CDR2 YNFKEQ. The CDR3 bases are TGTGCCAGCAGCCAAGATCTGGGGGGCGAGCAGTACTTC. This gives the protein CASSQDLGGEQYF.

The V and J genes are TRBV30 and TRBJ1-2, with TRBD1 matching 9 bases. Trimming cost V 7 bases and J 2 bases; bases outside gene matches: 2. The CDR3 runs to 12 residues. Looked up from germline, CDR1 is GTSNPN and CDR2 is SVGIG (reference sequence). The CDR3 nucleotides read TGTGCCTTTACAGGGGGCAACTATGGCTACACCTTC. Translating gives CAFTGGNYGYTF.

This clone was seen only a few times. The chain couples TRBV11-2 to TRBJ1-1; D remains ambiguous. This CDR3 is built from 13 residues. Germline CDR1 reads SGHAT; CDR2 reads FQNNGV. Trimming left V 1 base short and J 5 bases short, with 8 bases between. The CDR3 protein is CASSLVPRTEAFF. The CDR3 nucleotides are TGTGCCAGCAGCTTAGTCCCGCGAACTGAAGCTTTCTTT.

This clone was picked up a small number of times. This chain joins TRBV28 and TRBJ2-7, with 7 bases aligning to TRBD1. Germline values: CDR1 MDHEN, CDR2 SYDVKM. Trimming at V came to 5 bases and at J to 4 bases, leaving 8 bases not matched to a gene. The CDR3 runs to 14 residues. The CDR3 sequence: CASSPGDRLYEQYF. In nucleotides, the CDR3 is TGTGCCAGCAGTCCCGGGGACAGACTTTACGAGCAGTACTTC.

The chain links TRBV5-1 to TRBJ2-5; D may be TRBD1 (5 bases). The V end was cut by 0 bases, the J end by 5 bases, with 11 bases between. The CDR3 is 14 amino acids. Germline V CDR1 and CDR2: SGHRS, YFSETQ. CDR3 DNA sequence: TGCGCCAGCAGCTTGGAAGTTGGGGCGGAGACCCAGTACTTC. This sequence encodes CASSLEVGAETQYF.

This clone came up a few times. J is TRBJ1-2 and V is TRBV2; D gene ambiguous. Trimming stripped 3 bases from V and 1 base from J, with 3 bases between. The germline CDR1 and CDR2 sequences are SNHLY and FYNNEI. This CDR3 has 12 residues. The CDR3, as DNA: TGTGCCAGCAGTGACGGTAACTATGGCTACACCTTC. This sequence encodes CASSDGNYGYTF.

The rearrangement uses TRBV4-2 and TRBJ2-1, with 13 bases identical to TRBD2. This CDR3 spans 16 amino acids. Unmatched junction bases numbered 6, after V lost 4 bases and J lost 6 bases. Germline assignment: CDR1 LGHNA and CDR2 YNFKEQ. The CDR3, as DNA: TGTGCCAGCAGCCGAACTAGCGGGGGGGCCATCAATGAGCAGTTCTTC. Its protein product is CASSRTSGGAINEQFF.

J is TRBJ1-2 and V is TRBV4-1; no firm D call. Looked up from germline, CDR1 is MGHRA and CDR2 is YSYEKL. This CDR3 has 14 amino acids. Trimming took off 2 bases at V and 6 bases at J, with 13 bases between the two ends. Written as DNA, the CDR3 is TGCGCCAGCAGCCAACCAACAGAGCTGGATGGCTACACCTTC. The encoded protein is CASSQPTELDGYTF.

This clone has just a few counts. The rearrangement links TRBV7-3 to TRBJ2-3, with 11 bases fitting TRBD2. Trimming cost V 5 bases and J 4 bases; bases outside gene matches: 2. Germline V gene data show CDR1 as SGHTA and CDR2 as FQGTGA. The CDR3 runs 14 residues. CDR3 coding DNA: TGTGCCAGCAGCCCTAGCGGGGGGTCAGATACGCAGTATTTT. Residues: CASSPSGGSDTQYF.

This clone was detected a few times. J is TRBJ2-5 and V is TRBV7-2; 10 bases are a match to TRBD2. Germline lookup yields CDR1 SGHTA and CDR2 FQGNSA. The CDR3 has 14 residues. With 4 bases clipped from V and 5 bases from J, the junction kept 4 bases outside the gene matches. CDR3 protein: CASSSSGSLETQYF. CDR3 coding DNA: TGTGCCAGCAGCTCTAGCGGGAGCTTGGAGACCCAGTACTTC.

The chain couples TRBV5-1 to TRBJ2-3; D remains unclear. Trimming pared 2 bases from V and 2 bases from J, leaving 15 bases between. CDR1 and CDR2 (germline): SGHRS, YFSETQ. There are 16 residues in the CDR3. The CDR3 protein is CASSFPNEANTDTQYF. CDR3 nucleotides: TGCGCCAGCAGCTTCCCCAATGAAGCGAACACAGATACGCAGTATTTT.

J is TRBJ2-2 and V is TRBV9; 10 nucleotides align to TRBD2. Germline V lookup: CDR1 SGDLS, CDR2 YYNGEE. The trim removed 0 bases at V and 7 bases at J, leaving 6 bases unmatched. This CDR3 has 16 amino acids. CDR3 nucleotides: TGTGCCAGCAGCGTAGCTGAGCGGGGGGGGGTCGGGGAGCTGTTTTTT. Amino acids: CASSVAERGGVGELFF.

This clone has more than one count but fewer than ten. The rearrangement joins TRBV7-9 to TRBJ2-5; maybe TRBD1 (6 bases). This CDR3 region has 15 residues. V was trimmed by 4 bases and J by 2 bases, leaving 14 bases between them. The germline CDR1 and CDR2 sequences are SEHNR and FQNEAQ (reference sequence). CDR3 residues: CASSSKGTRQETQYF. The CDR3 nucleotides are TGTGCCAGCAGCTCGAAAGGGACAAGACAAGAGACCCAGTACTTC.